Following are 21 T cell receptor beta chains from one sample sequenced in a study of Ad26.COV2.S vaccination and SARS-CoV-2 variants. Method: immunoSEQ multiplex PCR; TCRdb's copy keeps in-frame clones and lacks some. Among hundreds of thousands of clones listed, 88% were seen once. Noted treatment: around 19 received Ad26.COV2.S at low or high dose, single or two shots; about 5 received placebo; per-sample allocation not given. Day 63 after the first vaccine or placebo injection was the time point for sampling. The material was peripheral blood, obtained in a trial of Ad26.COV2.S vaccine versus placebo. These TCRs come from a person between 18 and 65 years old who received the Ad26.COV2.S COVID-19 vaccine or a placebo.

V and J are TRBV5-1 and TRBJ2-7, with a weak D call TRBD1 (6 bases). The CDR3 is 14 residues long. Per germline, CDR1 SGHRS and CDR2 YFSETQ. With 4 bases removed from V and 3 bases from J, the gap between germline ends came to 14 bases. Written as DNA, the CDR3 is TGCGCCAGCAGCAAGGCAGGGACAAACTACGAGCAGTACTTC. It codes for CASSKAGTNYEQYF.

The chain is built from TRBV4-1 and TRBJ2-7; D perhaps matches TRBD2 (7 bases). With 0 bases removed from V and 5 bases from J, the gap between germline ends came to 17 bases. Germline CDR1 MGHRA, CDR2 YSYEKL. The CDR3 runs 16 residues. The CDR3 DNA sequence: TGCGCCAGCAGCCAAGATGCGGGGGCAGGGAGGGACGAGCAGTACTTC. Translated, it gives CASSQDAGAGRDEQYF.

The V gene is TRBV3-1 (or the pseudogene TRBV3-2), the J gene TRBJ1-2; D gene unclear. The CDR3 length is 12 residues. V gave up 4 bases and J gave up 8 bases, with 11 bases separating them. CDR1 and CDR2 (germline): LGHDT, YNNKEL (reference sequence). CDR3 loop: CASSLRGKGYTF. CDR3 in DNA: TGTGCCAGCAGCCTCCGGGGTAAGGGCTACACCTTC.

J is TRBJ1-6 and V is TRBV3-1 (or the pseudogene TRBV3-2); D remains unclear. V was clipped by 4 bases and J by 10 bases, with 17 bases between them. Germline V gene sequence: CDR1 LGHDT, CDR2 YNNKEL (reference sequence). The CDR3 has 15 amino acids. The CDR3 DNA reads TGTGCCAGCAGCCCGTCGAGGTCCCCGTCGTCACCCCTCCACTTT. Translation: CASSPSRSPSSPLHF.

The rearrangement uses TRBV15 and TRBJ2-5; a weak D match, TRBD1 (6 bases). The germline V gene has CDR1 LNHNV and CDR2 YYDKDF (reference sequence). The CDR3 is 13 residues long. V shed 1 base and J shed 5 bases, with 8 bases lying between them. The CDR3 bases are TGTGCCACCAGCAGAGTAGGGGGTGAGACCCAGTACTTC. It encodes CATSRVGGETQYF.

J is TRBJ2-1 and V is TRBV2, with a possible D match to TRBD2 (6 bases). Germline CDR1 is SNHLY and CDR2 is FYNNEI. Trimming stripped 10 bases from V and 9 bases from J, with 13 bases between. The CDR3 sequence is 11 residues long. The chain's CDR3 is CATKKEGEQFF. The CDR3 DNA sequence: TGTGCCACCAAGAAGGAGGGTGAGCAGTTCTTC. The full variable domain, with the rest looked up from reference TRBV2 and TRBJ2-1, is EPEVTQTPSHQVTQMGQEVILRCVPISNHLYFYWYRQILGQKVEFLVSFYNNEISEKSEIFDDQFSVERPDGSNFTLKIRSTKLEDSAMYFCATKKEGEQFFGPGTRLTVL.

The chain has TRBV5-4 and TRBJ2-7; D remains ambiguous. The germline V gene has CDR1 SGHNT and CDR2 YYREEE (reference sequence). The V and J ends lost 0 bases and 0 bases respectively, with 10 bases between them. This CDR3 has 15 residues. CDR3 sequence: CASSLGDIPSYEQYF. CDR3 nucleotides: TGTGCCAGCAGCTTGGGCGACATCCCCTCCTACGAGCAGTACTTC.

The chain couples TRBV9 to TRBJ2-7; D tentatively reads TRBD1 or TRBD2 (5 bases each). The CDR3 loop spans 14 amino acids. Trimming stripped 0 bases from V and 2 bases from J, with 9 bases between. The germline V gene has CDR1 SGDLS and CDR2 YYNGEE. CDR3 in DNA: TGTGCCAGCAGCGTAGGGGGGACGGCCTACGAGCAGTACTTC. Its translation: CASSVGGTAYEQYF.

V usage is TRBV12-3 or TRBV12-4 and J usage is TRBJ1-2; D is possibly TRBD1 (5 bases). The CDR3 spans 13 residues. Trimming shortened V by 4 bases and J by 8 bases, and 14 bases separated the two germline ends. CDR3 nucleotide sequence: TGTGCCAGCAGTTGGCGACCGACAGAGGGCTACACCTTC. It translates to CASSWRPTEGYTF.

The chain is built from TRBV27 and TRBJ1-1; TRBD1 might be the D (5 bases). Trimming removed 5 bases from V and 9 bases from J, with 16 bases in between. Germline V CDR1 and CDR2: MNHEY, SMNVEV (reference sequence). CDR3 length: 13 residues. CDR3 amino acids: CASSLGSSGKAFF. The DNA for the CDR3 is TGTGCCAGCAGTCTGGGGTCGTCAGGGAAAGCTTTCTTT.

V usage is TRBV6-5 and J usage is TRBJ2-7; D unresolved. CDR1 is MNHEY, CDR2 SVGAGI, per germline. The V end was cut by 7 bases, the J end by 1 base, with 11 bases between. CDR3 length equals 13 residues. CDR3 bases: TGTGCCAGCACCCCCCCCGCGTCCTACGAGCAGTACTTC. This sequence encodes CASTPPASYEQYF.

The chain is built from TRBV10-3 and TRBJ2-1; no clear D gene. Trimming removed 2 bases from V and 7 bases from J, with 3 bases in between. From germline, CDR1 is ENHRY and CDR2 SYGVKD. This CDR3 contains 11 residues. The CDR3 region is CAISELNEQFF. CDR3 sequence (DNA): TGTGCCATCAGTGAGCTGAATGAGCAGTTCTTC.

Remarks on this clone: The sample has other DNA sequences that encode this CDR3 too. This chain uses TRBV5-1 with TRBJ2-7; D is tentatively TRBD1 or TRBD2 (5 bases each). CDR3 length: 13 residues. From germline, CDR1 is SGHRS and CDR2 YFSETQ. Trimming cost V 3 bases and J 3 bases, with 10 bases left between them. The CDR3 DNA sequence: TGCGCCAGCAGCTCGGGACGGAGCTACGAGCAGTACTTC. This translates into CASSSGRSYEQYF.

Turning to this clone: The same CDR3 also results from other DNA sequences found in this sample. The genes are TRBV29-1 and TRBJ1-1; the match to TRBD1 covers 9 bases. The CDR3 is 13 residues long. Germline V lookup: CDR1 SQVTM, CDR2 ANQGSEA. Losses at the gene ends were 6 bases for V and 1 base for J; bases not matched to a gene: 3. Here the CDR3 DNA reads TGCAGCGTATCGGACAGGGGGAACACTGAAGCTTTCTTT. Amino acids: CSVSDRGNTEAFF.

This rearrangement joins TRBV11-2 to TRBJ2-7; TRBD2 matches at 8 bases. The CDR3 totals 15 residues. J gave up 4 bases and V 4 bases, and 9 bases lay outside the gene matches. In germline, CDR1 is SGHAT, CDR2 FQNNGV. The CDR3 DNA is TGTGCCAGCAGCTCCGATCCGGGGGGGGCGTACGAGCAGTACTTC. This translates into CASSSDPGGAYEQYF.

The chain carries TRBV2 and TRBJ2-1; D not resolved. V lost 4 bases to trimming and J lost 11 bases, with 15 bases between them. The CDR3 is made up of 13 amino acids. Germline-derived CDR1 and CDR2 are SNHLY and FYNNEI. This chain's CDR3 is CASSVTGKAKQFF. The CDR3 bases are TGTGCCAGCAGTGTCACGGGTAAAGCTAAGCAGTTCTTC.

V and J are TRBV20-1 and TRBJ2-2; unclear D gene. Germline V gives CDR1 DFQATT, CDR2 SNEGSKA (reference sequence). Trimming took 3 bases from V and 2 from J, leaving 13 bases between them. The CDR3 contains 15 residues. CDR3 nucleotide sequence: TGCAGTGCTAGTTCATTGACCTTCAACACCGGGGAGCTGTTTTTT. This gives the protein CSASSLTFNTGELFF.

The chain couples TRBV3-1 (or the pseudogene TRBV3-2) to TRBJ2-7, with 7 bases aligning to TRBD2. Germline lookup yields CDR1 LGHDT and CDR2 YNNKEL (reference sequence). After removal of 4 bases from V and 4 bases from J, the junction contained 10 bases not matched to a gene. The CDR3 length is 15 residues. CDR3 DNA: TGTGCCAGCAGCCGATCCGGGCGGGAGACTTACGAGCAGTACTTC. Translation: CASSRSGRETYEQYF.

This chain uses TRBV9 with TRBJ2-1; 8 positions agree with TRBD2. The CDR3 loop spans 15 amino acids. Germline CDR1 reads SGDLS; CDR2 reads YYNGEE. Trimming removed 3 bases from V and 3 bases from J; junction bases left unmatched: 5. The CDR3 here is CASSATGTSYNEQFF. The CDR3 bases are TGTGCCAGCAGCGCAACCGGGACTAGCTACAATGAGCAGTTCTTC.

The CDR3 nucleotides are TGTGCCAGCAGTCGTCGGGGGGGAGGGCCCGATGAGCAGTTCTTC. Translating it yields CASSRRGGGPDEQFF. The chain is built from TRBV11-3 and TRBJ2-1; TRBD2 matches 8 bases. The CDR3 length is 15 residues. Germline V gene sequence: CDR1 SGHNT, CDR2 YENEEA. V shed 6 bases, J shed 8 bases, and the junction held 12 bases outside the gene matches.

The rearrangement links TRBV18 to TRBJ2-2, with 13 bases identical to TRBD2. With 2 bases clipped from V and 4 bases from J, the junction kept 10 bases outside the gene matches. The CDR3 runs 19 residues. Germline V gives CDR1 KGHSH, CDR2 LQKENI. The CDR3 DNA sequence: TGTGCCAGCTCACCAACTCGGACTAGCGGGAGACGGAGCACCGGGGAGCTGTTTTTT. It encodes CASSPTRTSGRRSTGELFF.